The TCR beta chain described here comes from a study of OX40 agonist ivuxolimab in advanced cancers. Peripheral blood came from all dose cohorts at three timepoints. Some clones are missing from TCRdb's copy, which holds only in-frame ones; the method was immunoSEQ multiplex PCR. Here the sample spans about 48,000 clones, 70% to 90% being singletons. V lost 5 bases, J lost 8 bases, and 18 bases lay in between. CDR3 length: 15 amino acids. Germline V lookup: CDR1 SGHTA, CDR2 FQGNSA. This material consisted of CD4+ or CD8+ T cells sorted from blood, taken in a trial of the OX40 agonist ivuxolimab. The rearrangement links TRBV7-2 to TRBJ1-4, with unresolved D. This receptor was identified in an adult with an advanced solid tumor such as melanoma, head and neck, liver or kidney cancer. CDR3 region: CASSPFEGNLEKLFF. The CDR3 coding sequence is TGTGCCAGCAGCCCCTTTGAGGGTAATTTGGAAAAACTGTTTTTT. Filled out from reference TRBV7-2 and TRBJ1-4, the complete variable domain reads GAGVSQSPSNKVTEKGKDVELRCDPISGHTALYWYRQSLGQGLEFLIYFQGNSAPDKSGLPSDRFSAERTGGSVSTLTIQRTQQEDSAVYLCASSPFEGNLEKLFFGSGTQLSVL.